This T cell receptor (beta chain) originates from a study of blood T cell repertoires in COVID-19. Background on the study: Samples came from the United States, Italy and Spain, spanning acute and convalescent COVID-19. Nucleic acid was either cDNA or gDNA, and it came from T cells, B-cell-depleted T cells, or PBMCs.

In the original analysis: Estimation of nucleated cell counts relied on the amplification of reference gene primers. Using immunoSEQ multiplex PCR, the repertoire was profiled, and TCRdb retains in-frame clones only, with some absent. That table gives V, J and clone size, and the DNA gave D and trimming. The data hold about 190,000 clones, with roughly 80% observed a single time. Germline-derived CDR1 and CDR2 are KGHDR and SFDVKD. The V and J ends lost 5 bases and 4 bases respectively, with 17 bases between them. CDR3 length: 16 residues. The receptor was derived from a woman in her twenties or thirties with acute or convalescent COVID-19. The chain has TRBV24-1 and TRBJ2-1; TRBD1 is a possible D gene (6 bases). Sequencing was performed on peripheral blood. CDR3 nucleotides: TGTGCCACCAGTGGTGCCGGACAGCTCGCATACAATGAGCAGTTCTTC. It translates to CATSGAGQLAYNEQFF.